The 14 T cell receptor beta chains presented below share a single source sample, sequenced in a study of T-cell reconstitution after alpha-beta-depleted transplantation in children. Using unique molecular identifiers, the investigators prepared the TCRbeta library. MiXCR was run by TCRdb on the PCR reads, yielding one entry per CDR3 protein. The sample holds about 110,000 distinct CDR3 sequences; approximately 6.6% are singletons and the top ten take roughly 20%. Sequences were derived from PBMCs, mostly from graft donor cells, sampled 360 days after TCRalphabeta/CD19-depleted stem cell transplant. The receptor source for this set is a male patient between 2 and 10 years old who had a stem cell transplant for acute lymphoblastic leukemia, so the T cells may come from the graft donor.

In its sample, this clonotype was seen a few times. CDR3 coding DNA: TGTGCTAGTGGTTTGACGCCTGAGGAAAAACTGTTTTTT. This encodes CASGLTPEEKLFF. The chain couples TRBV12-5 to TRBJ1-4; D remains unclear. The CDR3 extends over 13 amino acids. Germline V gene lookup returns CDR1 LGHNT and CDR2 FRNRAP. Trimming stripped 2 bases from V and 8 bases from J, with 9 bases between.

This clonotype came up a few times. This chain joins TRBV11-3 and TRBJ1-3; D is uncertain. Germline CDR1 SGHNT, CDR2 YENEEA. V lost 3 bases, J lost 1 base, and 4 bases lay in between. CDR3 length equals 13 residues. For the CDR3, the DNA is TGTGCCAGCAGCTTCGGTTCTGGAAACACCATATATTTT. Translating gives CASSFGSGNTIYF.

This clonotype was observed many times. The chain has TRBV27 and TRBJ2-7; TRBD1 is a possible D gene (5 bases). The CDR3 consists of 15 residues. Germline lookup yields CDR1 MNHEY and CDR2 SMNVEV (reference sequence). Trimming pared 0 bases from V and 4 bases from J, leaving 13 bases between. The CDR3 region has the DNA TGTGCCAGCAGTTTATCGAAGGGGCTCACTTACGAGCAGTACTTC. The encoded protein is CASSLSKGLTYEQYF.

This clonotype has just a few counts. The chain has TRBV11-2 and TRBJ2-1, with 7 bases that match TRBD1. The V segment lost 7 bases and the J segment 3 bases; nucleotides outside the gene matches: 9. The CDR3 totals 15 residues. Per germline, CDR1 SGHAT and CDR2 FQNNGV. The CDR3 protein is CASTSGTVLYNEQFF. As DNA, the CDR3 is TGTGCCAGCACCTCCGGGACAGTACTCTACAATGAGCAGTTCTTC.

The chain joins TRBV6-1 to TRBJ1-1; the match to TRBD1 covers 7 bases. CDR1 and CDR2 (germline): MNHNS, SASEGT. This CDR3 is 14 amino acids long. The V segment lost 7 bases and the J segment 4 bases; nucleotides outside the gene matches: 9. As DNA, the CDR3 is TGTGCCAGCAACCCAGGGGGGGCGAGCACTGAAGCTTTCTTT. Translating gives CASNPGGASTEAFF.

This clonotype was seen only a few times. V usage is TRBV19 and J usage is TRBJ2-1; D remains unclear. CDR3 length: 12 amino acids. V lost 2 bases and J lost 7, with 6 bases in between. Germline V CDR1 and CDR2: LNHDA, SQIVND (reference sequence). The CDR3: CASSIRANEQFF. In DNA form, the CDR3 reads TGTGCCAGTAGTATAAGGGCGAATGAGCAGTTCTTC.

This clonotype has at least ten counts. This chain links TRBV15 with TRBJ1-4; D is uncertain. CDR1 and CDR2 from the germline V gene are LNHNV and YYDKDF (reference sequence). The length of the CDR3 is 13 residues. Trimming took 7 bases from V and 2 from J, leaving 8 bases between them. This CDR3 is CATNSQTNEKLFF. CDR3 nucleotide sequence: TGTGCCACCAACTCACAGACTAATGAAAAACTGTTTTTT.

This clonotype was counted at least ten times. This chain links TRBV7-8 with TRBJ1-5, with D unresolved. V dropped 6 bases and J dropped 2 bases, with 17 bases sitting between them. Germline V gene lookup returns CDR1 SGHVS and CDR2 FQNEAQ. This CDR3 contains 16 residues. The CDR3 is CASSHGVPGRNQPQHF. The CDR3 DNA follows: TGTGCCAGCAGTCATGGGGTACCGGGTCGCAATCAGCCCCAGCATTTT.

The table lists this clonotype with a few counts. The rearrangement uses TRBV10-3 and TRBJ2-7, with D possibly being TRBD2 (7 bases). V lost 6 bases, J lost 4 bases, and 19 bases lay in between. The CDR3 is 15 amino acids. Germline V CDR1 and CDR2: ENHRY, SYGVKD. The CDR3 region has the DNA TGTGCCATCAGAAATAACGGGGGGCGATATTACGAGCAGTACTTC. This encodes CAIRNNGGRYYEQYF.

This clonotype was found many times. The chain links TRBV7-2 to TRBJ2-2; no reliable D call. V lost 0 bases, J lost 0 bases, and 8 bases lay in between. Germline CDR1 SGHTA, CDR2 FQGNSA. The CDR3 extends over 16 amino acids. The CDR3 spells CASSLAQLANTGELFF. CDR3 nucleotides: TGTGCCAGCAGCTTAGCTCAGCTAGCGAACACCGGGGAGCTGTTTTTT.

The chain links TRBV5-4 to TRBJ2-1; the D gene could be TRBD1 or TRBD2 (6 bases each). Germline V gene data show CDR1 as SGHNT and CDR2 as YYREEE (reference sequence). CDR3 length: 16 residues. V gave up 3 bases and J gave up 3 bases, with 16 bases separating them. The CDR3 sequence is CASSSTGTGFYNEQFF. In DNA form, the CDR3 reads TGTGCCAGCAGCTCCACAGGGACTGGATTCTACAATGAGCAGTTCTTC.

There are many counts of this clonotype. V usage is TRBV20-1 and J usage is TRBJ1-2, with TRBD1 matching 9 bases. V lost 3 bases to trimming and J lost 8 bases; unmatched junction nucleotides: 10. CDR1 DFQATT and CDR2 SNEGSKA come from the germline V gene (reference sequence). This CDR3 comprises 14 residues. The CDR3 spells CSARVRDRVFGYTF. The CDR3 bases are TGCAGTGCTAGGGTACGGGACAGGGTCTTCGGCTACACCTTC.

This clonotype was seen at least ten times. V and J are TRBV18 and TRBJ2-1; weak D call: TRBD2 (5 bases). The CDR3 covers 17 residues. Germline CDR1 KGHSH, CDR2 LQKENI. Trimming took off 4 bases at V and 0 bases at J, with 16 bases between the two ends. The CDR3 spells CASSLDGVLSSYNEQFF. The CDR3 DNA sequence: TGTGCCAGCTCACTCGACGGGGTTCTCAGCTCCTACAATGAGCAGTTCTTC.

This clonotype was observed a few times. The chain couples TRBV28 to TRBJ2-3; 9 nucleotides align to TRBD2. With 10 bases clipped from V and 5 bases from J, the junction kept 13 bases outside the gene matches. From germline, CDR1 is MDHEN and CDR2 SYDVKM. There are 15 residues in the CDR3. The CDR3 protein is CATTVAGGPLDTQYF. The CDR3 nucleotides are TGTGCCACTACCGTTGCGGGAGGGCCTTTAGATACGCAGTATTTT.